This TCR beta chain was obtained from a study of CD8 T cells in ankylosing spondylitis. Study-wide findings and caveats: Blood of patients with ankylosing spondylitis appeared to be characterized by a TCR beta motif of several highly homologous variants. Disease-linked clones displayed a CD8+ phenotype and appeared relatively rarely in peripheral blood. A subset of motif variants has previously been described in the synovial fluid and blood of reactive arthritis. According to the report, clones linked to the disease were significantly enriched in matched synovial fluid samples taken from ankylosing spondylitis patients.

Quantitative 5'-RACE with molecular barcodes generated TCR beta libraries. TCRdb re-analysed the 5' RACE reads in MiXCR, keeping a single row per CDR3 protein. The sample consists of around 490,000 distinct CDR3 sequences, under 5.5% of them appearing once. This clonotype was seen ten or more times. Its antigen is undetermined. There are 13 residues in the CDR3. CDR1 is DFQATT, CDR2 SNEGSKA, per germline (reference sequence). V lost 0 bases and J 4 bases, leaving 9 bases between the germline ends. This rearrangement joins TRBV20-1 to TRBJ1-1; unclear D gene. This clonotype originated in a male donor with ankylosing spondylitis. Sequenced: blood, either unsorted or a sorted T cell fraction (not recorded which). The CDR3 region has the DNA TGCAGTGCTAGAGATGGGTCGGGCACTGAAGCTTTCTTT. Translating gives CSARDGSGTEAFF.